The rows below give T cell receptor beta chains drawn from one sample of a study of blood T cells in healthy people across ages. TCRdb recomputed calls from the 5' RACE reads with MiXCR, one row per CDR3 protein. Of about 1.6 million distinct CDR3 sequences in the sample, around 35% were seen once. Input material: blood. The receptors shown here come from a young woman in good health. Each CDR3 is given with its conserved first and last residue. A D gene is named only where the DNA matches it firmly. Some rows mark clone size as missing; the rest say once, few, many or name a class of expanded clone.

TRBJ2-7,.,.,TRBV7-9,CAGNLFGYEQYF,TGTGCCGGCAACCTCTTCGGTTACGAGCAGTACTTC
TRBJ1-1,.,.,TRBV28,CASSGVGQTKNEAFF,TGTGCCAGCAGTGGGGTGGGGCAAACAAAAAACGAAGCTTTCTTT
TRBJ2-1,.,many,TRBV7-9,CASSLVGVYNEQFF,TGTGCCAGCAGCTTGGTAGGGGTCTACAATGAGCAGTTCTTC
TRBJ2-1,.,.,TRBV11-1,CASSFALTEYEQFF,TGTGCCAGCAGCTTTGCCCTGACTGAGTATGAGCAGTTCTTC
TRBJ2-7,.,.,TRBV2,CASSDGGPSYEQYF,TGTGCCAGCAGTGACGGGGGGCCCTCCTACGAGCAGTACTTC
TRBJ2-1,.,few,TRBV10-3,CAISESESSYNEQFF,TGTGCCATCAGTGAGTCGGAGAGCTCCTACAATGAGCAGTTCTTC
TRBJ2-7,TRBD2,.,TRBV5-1,CASSLDWTSGGESSYNEQYF,TGCGCCAGCAGCTTGGATTGGACTAGCGGGGGAGAAAGCTCCTACAATGAGCAGTACTTC
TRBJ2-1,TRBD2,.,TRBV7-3,CANSLTLAGGIYNEQFF,TGTGCCAACAGCTTAACTCTAGCGGGAGGGATTTACAATGAGCAGTTCTTC
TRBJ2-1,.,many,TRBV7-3,CASSLTIYNEQFF,TGTGCCAGCAGCCTCACTATATACAATGAGCAGTTCTTC
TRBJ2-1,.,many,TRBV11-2,CASSRWTEEQFF,TGTGCCAGCAGCAGGTGGACGGAGGAGCAGTTCTTC
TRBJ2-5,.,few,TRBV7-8,CASSLEVRETQYF,TGTGCCAGCAGCTTAGAAGTGCGAGAGACCCAGTACTTC
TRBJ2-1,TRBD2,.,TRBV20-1,CSALDNSGTSGYNEQFF,TGCAGTGCTCTCGACAACTCCGGGACTAGCGGCTACAATGAGCAGTTCTTC
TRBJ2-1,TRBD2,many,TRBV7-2,CASSTGLAGGRNEQFF,TGTGCCAGCAGCACGGGACTAGCGGGAGGAAGGAATGAGCAGTTCTTC
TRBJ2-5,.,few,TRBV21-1,CASSRLAGRTHETQYF,TGTGCCAGCAGTCGACTAGCGGGCCGGACCCATGAGACCCAGTACTTC
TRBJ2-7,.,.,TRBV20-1,CSASFFGPDYEQYF,TGCAGTGCTAGTTTTTTTGGACCCGACTACGAGCAGTACTTC
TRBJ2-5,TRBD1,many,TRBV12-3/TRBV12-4,CASRYRDSQETQYF,TGTGCCAGCAGGTACCGGGACAGCCAAGAGACCCAGTACTTC
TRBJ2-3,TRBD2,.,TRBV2,CASKAGVPDTQYF,TGTGCCAGTAAAGCGGGAGTGCCAGATACGCAGTATTTT
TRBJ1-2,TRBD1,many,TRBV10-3,CAIRRDSDYGYTF,TGTGCCATCAGGCGGGACAGCGACTATGGCTACACCTTC
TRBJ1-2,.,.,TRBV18,CASSSGRPYGYTF,TGTGCCAGCTCATCGGGACGGCCCTATGGCTACACCTTC
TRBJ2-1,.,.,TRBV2,CASGRTLLTSSYNEQFF,TGTGCCAGCGGTCGGACCCTACTGACTAGTTCCTACAATGAGCAGTTCTTC
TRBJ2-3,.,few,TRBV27,CASRPTRDTDTQYF,TGTGCCAGCAGACCCACTAGGGACACAGATACGCAGTATTTT
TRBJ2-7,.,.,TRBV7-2,CASSNDSPFEQYF,TGTGCCAGCAGCAATGATTCCCCCTTCGAGCAGTACTTC